The 12 T cell receptor beta chains reported below all come from one sample, sequenced in a study of technical replicates of blood from a few donors. TCRdb's table, derived via immunoSEQ multiplex PCR, lists solely in-frame clones and lacks some. The sample has under 100,000 clones, approximately 96% seen once. Input material: T cells isolated from PBMCs. Receptor source: a human donor in good health.

The chain couples TRBV5-6 to TRBJ2-2; no clear D gene. Trimming shortened V by 4 bases and J by 7 bases, and 5 bases separated the two germline ends. The CDR3 spans 11 residues. Germline lookup yields CDR1 SGHDT and CDR2 YYEEEE. The CDR3 region is CASSLYGELFF. For the CDR3, the DNA is TGTGCCAGCAGCCTGTACGGGGAGCTGTTTTTT.

This clone appeared a few times. This CDR3 reads CASSEAGGKLFF. The CDR3 nucleotides are TGCGCCAGCAGTGAGGCGGGAGGAAAACTGTTTTTT. The chain uses TRBV10-1 and TRBJ1-4; D unresolved. The germline V gene has CDR1 WNHNN and CDR2 SYGVQD (reference sequence). V was shortened by 2 bases and J by 10 bases, with 8 bases between the two germline ends. The CDR3 sequence is 12 residues long.

This chain connects TRBV5-1 to TRBJ2-1; 7 bases match TRBD2. The CDR3 consists of 12 residues. Unmatched junction bases numbered 5, after V lost 0 bases and J lost 14 bases. Germline CDR1 reads SGHRS; CDR2 reads YFSETQ. CDR3 amino acids: CASSLDWGGEFF. The CDR3 DNA sequence: TGCGCCAGCAGCTTGGACTGGGGGGGAGAGTTCTTC.

The J gene is TRBJ2-3, the V gene TRBV7-7, with TRBD2 identical over 9 bases. The CDR3 runs 16 residues. CDR1 SSHAT and CDR2 FNYEAQ come from the germline V gene (reference sequence). After removal of 1 base from V and 2 bases from J, the junction contained 4 bases not matched to a gene. The CDR3 DNA reads as TGTGCCAGCAGCTTAGGGCTAGCGGGATCCACAGATACGCAGTATTTT. It translates to CASSLGLAGSTDTQYF.

This chain uses TRBV5-1 with TRBJ1-4; maybe TRBD1 (5 bases). V was trimmed by 4 bases and J by 6 bases, leaving 16 bases between them. Looked up from germline, CDR1 is SGHRS and CDR2 is YFSETQ. This CDR3 has 15 amino acids. CDR3 coding DNA: TGCGCCAGCAGCGTAAGCGGGACGGATGATGAAAAACTGTTTTTT. Its translation: CASSVSGTDDEKLFF.

CDR3 sequence: CASRMTGQETQYF. CDR3 nucleotides: TGTGCCAGCAGGATGACTGGCCAAGAGACCCAGTACTTC. The genes are TRBV28 and TRBJ2-5; unclear D gene. The ends were cut back, 6 bases at V and 1 base at J, with 9 bases in the middle. CDR1 is MDHEN and CDR2 is SYDVKM in the germline V gene. The CDR3 consists of 13 residues.

The chain joins TRBV4-2 to TRBJ2-1, with TRBD2 identical over 7 bases. After removal of 0 bases from V and 9 bases from J, the junction contained 8 bases not matched to a gene. The CDR3 has 15 residues. Germline V lookup: CDR1 LGHNA, CDR2 YNFKEQ. CDR3 protein: CASSQDLGLVVEQFF. The DNA for the CDR3 is TGTGCCAGCAGCCAAGATTTAGGACTAGTTGTTGAGCAGTTCTTC.

V and J are TRBV19 and TRBJ2-1; 9 bases fit TRBD2. The CDR3 spans 17 residues. The V gene end was trimmed by 4 bases and the J gene end by 3 bases; junction bases not matched to a gene: 10. The germline V gene has CDR1 LNHDA and CDR2 SQIVND (reference sequence). The CDR3 here is CASSTGLSGGHYNEQFF. CDR3 coding DNA: TGTGCCAGTAGTACCGGACTTAGCGGGGGTCACTACAATGAGCAGTTCTTC.

The rearrangement uses TRBV5-8 and TRBJ1-4; 7 bases align to TRBD1. Looked up from germline, CDR1 is SGHTS and CDR2 is YDEGEE. The CDR3 is made up of 15 amino acids. V lost 1 base and J lost 4; bases outside the gene matches: 4. CDR3 residues: CASSLQGQSNEKLFF. The CDR3 nucleotides read TGTGCCAGCAGCTTGCAGGGACAGAGTAATGAAAAACTGTTTTTT.

The chain joins TRBV9 to TRBJ1-2; D gene ambiguous. CDR1 SGDLS and CDR2 YYNGEE come from the germline V gene. V lost 0 bases, J lost 4 bases, and 7 bases lay in between. The length of the CDR3 is 13 residues. In DNA form, the CDR3 reads TGTGCCAGCAGCGTAGACGGAGGCTATGGCTACACCTTC. Translation: CASSVDGGYGYTF. The variable domain in full, with the rest retrieved from reference TRBV9 and TRBJ1-2, is DSGVTQTPKHLITATGQRVTLRCSPRSGDLSVYWYQQSLDQGLQFLIQYYNGEERAKGNILERFSAQQFPDLHSELNLSSLELGDSALYFCASSVDGGYGYTFGSGTRLTVV.

This clone was observed a single time. The CDR3 loop is CASRTGSHGYTF. The CDR3 bases are TGTGCCAGCAGGACAGGATCACATGGCTACACCTTC. The rearrangement joins TRBV6-5 to TRBJ1-2; tentative D call: TRBD1 (6 bases). CDR1 and CDR2 (germline): MNHEY, SVGAGI. The CDR3 runs 12 residues. V dropped 6 bases and J dropped 6 bases, with 11 bases sitting between them.

The chain links TRBV7-2 to TRBJ2-7; a weak D match, TRBD1 (5 bases). The V and J ends lost 5 bases and 0 bases respectively, with 11 bases between them. The length of the CDR3 is 14 residues. Germline V gene lookup returns CDR1 SGHTA and CDR2 FQGNSA. CDR3 sequence (DNA): TGTGCCAGCAGCCTCCTGGGGCTCTCCTACGAGCAGTACTTC. It codes for CASSLLGLSYEQYF.